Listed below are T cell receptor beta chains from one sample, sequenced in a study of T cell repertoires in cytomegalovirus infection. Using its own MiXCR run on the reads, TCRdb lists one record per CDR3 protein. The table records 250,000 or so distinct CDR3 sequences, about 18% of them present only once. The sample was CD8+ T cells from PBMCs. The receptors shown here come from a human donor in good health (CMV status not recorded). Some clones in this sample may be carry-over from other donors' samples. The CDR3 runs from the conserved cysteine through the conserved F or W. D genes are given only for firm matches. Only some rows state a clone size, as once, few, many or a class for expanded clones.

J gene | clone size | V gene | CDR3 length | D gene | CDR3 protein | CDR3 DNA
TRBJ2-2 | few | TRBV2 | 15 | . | CASGGTVANTGELFF | TGTGCCAGCGGCGGGACGGTCGCGAACACCGGGGAGCTGTTTTTT
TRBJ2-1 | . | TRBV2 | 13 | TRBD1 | CARGTGGYNEQFF | TGTGCCAGGGGGACAGGGGGCTACAATGAGCAGTTCTTC
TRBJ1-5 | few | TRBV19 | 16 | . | CASRTGVFSSNQPQHF | TGTGCCAGTAGAACCGGGGTCTTTAGTAGCAATCAGCCCCAGCATTTT
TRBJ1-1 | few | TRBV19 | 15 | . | CASSMPRHINTEAFF | TGTGCCAGTAGTATGCCCCGACATATTAACACTGAAGCTTTCTTT
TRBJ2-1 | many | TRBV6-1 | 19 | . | CASRQTRAPDGYSYNEQFF | TGTGCCAGCAGACAAACCCGGGCCCCTGACGGGTATTCCTACAATGAGCAGTTCTTC
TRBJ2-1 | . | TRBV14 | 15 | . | CASSPLTGTYNEQFF | TGTGCCAGCAGTCCCTTGACAGGAACCTACAATGAGCAGTTCTTC
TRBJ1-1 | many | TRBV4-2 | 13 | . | CASSPVVATEAFF | TGTGCCAGCAGTCCTGTGGTCGCCACTGAAGCTTTCTTT
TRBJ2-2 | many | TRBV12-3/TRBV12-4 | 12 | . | CASSGPSGELFF | TGTGCCAGCAGCGGGCCCTCCGGGGAGCTGTTTTTT
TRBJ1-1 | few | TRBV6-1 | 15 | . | CASSYLPGFKPEAFF | TGTGCCAGCAGTTACCTGCCCGGGTTCAAACCTGAAGCTTTCTTT
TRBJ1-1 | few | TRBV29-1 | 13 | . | CSVEMGARTEAFF | TGCAGCGTTGAAATGGGGGCAAGGACTGAAGCTTTCTTT
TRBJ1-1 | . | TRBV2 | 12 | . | CASSVKAAEAFF | TGTGCCAGCAGTGTAAAGGCGGCTGAAGCTTTCTTT
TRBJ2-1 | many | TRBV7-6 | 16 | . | CASSLMVAEAYNEQFF | TGTGCCAGCAGCTTAATGGTAGCGGAGGCTTACAATGAGCAGTTCTTC
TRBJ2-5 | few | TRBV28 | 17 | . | CASTTLRNQGPQETQYF | TGTGCCAGCACCACCCTCCGAAACCAGGGTCCCCAAGAGACCCAGTACTTC
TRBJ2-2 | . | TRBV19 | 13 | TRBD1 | CASDRGRTGELFF | TGTGCCAGCGACAGGGGGCGCACCGGGGAGCTGTTTTTT
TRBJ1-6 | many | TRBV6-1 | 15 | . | CASSEGLGTNSPLHF | TGTGCCAGCAGTGAGGGTTTGGGAACTAATTCACCCCTCCACTTT
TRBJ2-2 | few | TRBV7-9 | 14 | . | CASARGRETGELFF | TGTGCCAGCGCGCGGGGGCGCGAGACCGGGGAGCTGTTTTTT
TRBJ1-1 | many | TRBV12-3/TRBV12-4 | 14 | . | CASSSLNVLTEAFF | TGTGCCAGCAGTTCCTTAAATGTTCTCACTGAAGCTTTCTTT
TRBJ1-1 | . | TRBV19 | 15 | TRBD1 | CASSLGQALNTEAFF | TGTGCCAGTAGTTTGGGACAGGCCCTGAACACTGAAGCTTTCTTT
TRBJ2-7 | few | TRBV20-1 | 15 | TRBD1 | CSAMKLGTGRSEQYF | TGCAGTGCTATGAAACTCGGGACAGGGAGGAGCGAGCAGTACTTC
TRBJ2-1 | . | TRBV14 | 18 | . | CASSQDPLRADWNNEQFF | TGTGCCAGCAGCCAAGATCCGCTGCGGGCGGATTGGAACAATGAGCAGTTCTTC
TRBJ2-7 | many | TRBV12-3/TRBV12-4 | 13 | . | CASSLSRVYEQYF | TGTGCCAGCAGTTTATCGAGGGTCTACGAGCAGTACTTC
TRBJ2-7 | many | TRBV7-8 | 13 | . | CASSLVQAYEQYF | TGTGCCAGCAGCTTAGTGCAGGCCTACGAGCAGTACTTC
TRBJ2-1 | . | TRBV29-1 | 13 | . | CSGPLGPLNEQFF | TGCAGCGGCCCGTTGGGGCCCCTCAATGAGCAGTTCTTC
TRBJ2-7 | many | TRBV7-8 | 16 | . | CASSLGQNTWSYEQYF | TGTGCCAGCAGCTTAGGGCAGAATACGTGGTCCTACGAGCAGTACTTC
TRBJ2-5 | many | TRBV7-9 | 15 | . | CASSLNVASGETQYF | TGTGCCAGCAGCCTTAATGTAGCGTCTGGAGAGACCCAGTACTTC
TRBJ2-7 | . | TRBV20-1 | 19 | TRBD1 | CSARVFHPAPGQGDYEQYF | TGCAGTGCTAGAGTTTTCCATCCCGCACCGGGACAGGGGGACTACGAGCAGTACTTC
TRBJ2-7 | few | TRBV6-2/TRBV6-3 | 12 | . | CASSQGWDEQYF | TGTGCCAGCAGCCAAGGATGGGACGAGCAGTACTTC
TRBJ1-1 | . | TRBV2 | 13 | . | CASSWRYNTEAFF | TGTGCCAGCAGTTGGAGGTATAACACTGAAGCTTTCTTT
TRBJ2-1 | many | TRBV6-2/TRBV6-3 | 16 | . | CASSYPARLAGNEQFF | TGTGCCAGCAGTTACCCGGCGAGGTTGGCCGGCAATGAGCAGTTCTTC
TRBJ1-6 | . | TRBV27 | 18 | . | CASSLYPSTGTVNSPLHF | TGTGCCAGCAGTTTATACCCCTCGACAGGAACGGTGAATTCACCCCTCCACTTT
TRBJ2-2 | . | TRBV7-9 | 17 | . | CASSLDPDLTNTGELFF | TGTGCCAGCAGCTTAGATCCGGACCTAACGAACACCGGGGAGCTGTTTTTT
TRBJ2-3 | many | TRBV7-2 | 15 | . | CASSLAGGPPYTQYF | TGTGCCAGCAGCTTAGCGGGGGGTCCTCCCTATACGCAGTATTTT
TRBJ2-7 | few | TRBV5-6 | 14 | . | CASSPAGTPYEQYF | TGTGCCAGCAGTCCAGCGGGGACACCCTACGAGCAGTACTTC
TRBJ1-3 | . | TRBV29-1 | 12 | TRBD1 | CSAMTGGNTIYF | TGCAGCGCGATGACAGGGGGAAACACCATATATTTT
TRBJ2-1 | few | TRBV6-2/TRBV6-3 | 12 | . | CASSTRLEEQFF | TGTGCCAGCAGTACCCGACTAGAAGAGCAGTTCTTC
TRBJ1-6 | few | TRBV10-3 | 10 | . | CAAGGSPLHF | TGTGCTGCGGGGGGTTCACCCCTCCACTTT
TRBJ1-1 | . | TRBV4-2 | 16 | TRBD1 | CGHNRGRPTLNTEAFF | TGTGGCCATAACAGGGGGCGGCCCACCTTGAACACTGAAGCTTTCTTT
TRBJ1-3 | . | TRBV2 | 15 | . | CASSEVGGLGNTIYF | TGTGCCAGCAGTGAAGTTGGGGGACTGGGAAACACCATATATTTT
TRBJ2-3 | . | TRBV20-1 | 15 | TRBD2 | CSAGDLGGWSDTQYF | TGCAGTGCTGGTGACCTCGGGGGGTGGTCAGATACGCAGTATTTT
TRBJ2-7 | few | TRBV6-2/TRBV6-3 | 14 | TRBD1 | CASSRRTGGHEQYF | TGTGCCAGCAGCCGGCGGACAGGGGGCCACGAGCAGTACTTC